The 19 T cell receptor beta chains listed next were all sequenced from one sample in a study of T cell repertoires in cytomegalovirus infection. One entry per CDR3 protein, called by TCRdb with MiXCR from the reads. Here the sample spans 100,000 or so distinct CDR3 sequences, about 22% being singletons. The specimen sequenced was CD8+ T cells from PBMCs. Receptors were obtained from a human donor in good health (CMV status not recorded). Some clones in this sample may be carry-over from other donors' samples.

The table lists this clonotype with many counts. V gene TRBV7-2 combines with J gene TRBJ2-5; 7 nucleotides match TRBD1. The germline V gene encodes CDR1 SGHTA and CDR2 FQGNSA. V dropped 3 bases and J dropped 5; count of bases not matched to a gene: 6. The CDR3 consists of 14 residues. The CDR3, as DNA: TGTGCCAGCAGCTTGACAGGGTACCGCGAGACCCAGTACTTC. Its translation is CASSLTGYRETQYF.

This clonotype showed up many times. CDR3 amino acids: CASSLTNYGYTF. The DNA for the CDR3 is TGTGCCAGCAGCCTGACAAATTATGGCTACACCTTC. V gene TRBV7-9 combines with J gene TRBJ1-2; D ambiguous. V gave up 5 bases and J gave up 5 bases, with 9 bases separating them. The CDR3 extends over 12 amino acids. Looked up from germline, CDR1 is SEHNR and CDR2 is FQNEAQ (reference sequence).

The V and J genes are TRBV29-1 and TRBJ1-2, with a tentative D call TRBD1 (6 bases). CDR3 length equals 13 residues. V gave up 5 bases and J gave up 2 bases, with 12 bases separating them. CDR1 and CDR2 (germline): SQVTM, ANQGSEA. The CDR3 sequence is CSVPRGGNYGYTF. In DNA, the CDR3 is TGCAGCGTTCCACGAGGGGGAAACTATGGCTACACCTTC.

The J gene is TRBJ2-1, the V gene TRBV9; a weak D match, TRBD1 (6 bases). The germline gives CDR1 SGDLS, CDR2 YYNGEE. The V end lost 4 bases, the J end lost 2 bases, and 16 bases lay between the germline ends. CDR3 length: 16 amino acids. The CDR3 bases are TGTGCCAGCAGCCCCCCTTCCAGGGGACCCTACAATGAGCAGTTCTTC. Translating it yields CASSPPSRGPYNEQFF. Full variable domain (outside the CDR3, taken from reference TRBV9 and TRBJ2-1): DSGVTQTPKHLITATGQRVTLRCSPRSGDLSVYWYQQSLDQGLQFLIQYYNGEERAKGNILERFSAQQFPDLHSELNLSSLELGDSALYFCASSPPSRGPYNEQFFGPGTRLTVL.

The V and J genes are TRBV10-1 and TRBJ1-6, with D uncertain. Deletions cut 4 bases from V and 5 bases from J, with 15 bases between. This CDR3 comprises 16 residues. Germline lookup yields CDR1 WNHNN and CDR2 SYGVQD (reference sequence). CDR3 nucleotides: TGCGCCAGCAGTGGCCGGGCCATGGACCATAATTCACCCCTCCACTTT. This gives the protein CASSGRAMDHNSPLHF.

This clonotype was seen more than once but under ten times. The chain recombines TRBV28 with TRBJ2-3, with 11 bases aligning to TRBD2. Germline loops: CDR1 MDHEN, CDR2 SYDVKM. V lost 4 bases and J lost 2; bases outside the gene matches: 14. This CDR3 spans 19 amino acids. The CDR3 is CASSSQRSGGAGVTDTQYF. CDR3 sequence (DNA): TGTGCCAGCAGTTCCCAACGTAGCGGGGGGGCTGGAGTCACAGATACGCAGTATTTT. The complete variable domain, with remaining parts taken from reference TRBV28 and TRBJ2-3, reads DVKVTQSSRYLVKRTGEKVFLECVQDMDHENMFWYRQDPGLGLRLIYFSYDVKMKEKGDIPEGYSVSREKKERFSLILESASTNQTSMYLCASSSQRSGGAGVTDTQYFGPGTRLTVL.

This clonotype was detected only a few times. This chain links TRBV12-3 or TRBV12-4 with TRBJ2-3, with D hard to call. The CDR3 totals 14 residues. Trimming removed 3 bases from V and 6 bases from J, with 13 bases in between. The CDR3 nucleotides are TGTGCCAGCAGTTTCAATGTCCGGGTGGATACGCAGTATTTT. The encoded protein is CASSFNVRVDTQYF.

This clonotype was seen repeatedly, ten times or more. The chain links TRBV28 to TRBJ1-1; no reliable D call. CDR3 length equals 13 residues. In germline, CDR1 is MDHEN, CDR2 SYDVKM. The germline V and J ends were trimmed by 5 bases and 7 bases, with 14 bases remaining between them. CDR3 region: CASSHLVGSEAFF. The DNA for the CDR3 is TGTGCCAGCAGTCATCTGGTTGGCAGTGAAGCTTTCTTT.

This clonotype was picked up a small number of times. The CDR3 loop is CASSPALGTYEQYF. The DNA for the CDR3 is TGTGCCAGTAGTCCAGCCCTGGGAACCTACGAGCAGTACTTC. The J gene is TRBJ2-7, the V gene TRBV19, with no clear D. Trimming pared 5 bases from V and 2 bases from J, leaving 13 bases between. CDR1 and CDR2 from the germline V gene are LNHDA and SQIVND (reference sequence). The CDR3 totals 14 residues.

This clonotype was counted many times. The CDR3 region has the DNA TGTGCCAGCGACCTAGCGGGAGATACGCAGTATTTT. Protein product: CASDLAGDTQYF. The chain joins TRBV2 to TRBJ2-3, with 8 bases identical to TRBD2. Germline CDR1 reads SNHLY; CDR2 reads FYNNEI. J was trimmed by 5 bases and V by 8 bases; bases with no gene match: 3. The CDR3 covers 12 residues.

The chain uses TRBV7-2 and TRBJ2-3; D unclear. Germline CDR1 and CDR2: SGHTA and FQGNSA. The germline V and J ends were trimmed by 5 bases and 1 base, with 13 bases remaining between them. This CDR3 has 15 residues. CDR3 coding DNA: TGTGCCAGCAGCCCAATGGGTGAGGGCACAGATACGCAGTATTTT. Translated, it gives CASSPMGEGTDTQYF.

This rearrangement joins TRBV12-3 or TRBV12-4 to TRBJ2-1; the match to TRBD2 covers 8 bases. The CDR3 extends over 17 amino acids. Trimming at V came to 1 base and at J to 3 bases, leaving 8 bases not matched to a gene. The CDR3 DNA is TGTGCCAGCAGTTTAGGGGCCCCGGGACTAGTCTACAATGAGCAGTTCTTC. As protein: CASSLGAPGLVYNEQFF.

This clonotype appeared a few times. This chain links TRBV30 with TRBJ2-7; possible D gene TRBD2, 6 bases. Trimming stripped 0 bases from V and 5 bases from J, with 8 bases between. The CDR3 runs 12 residues. The germline V gene encodes CDR1 GTSNPN and CDR2 SVGIG (reference sequence). The CDR3 DNA is TGTGCCTGGAGTGTAGGCGGGGACGAGCAGTACTTC. It specifies CAWSVGGDEQYF.

This clonotype appeared once. One end of the junction varies from germline; a read error may be responsible. The chain joins TRBV24-1 to TRBJ2-7, with D tentatively TRBD2 (6 bases). The CDR3 has 12 amino acids. Looked up from germline, CDR1 is KGHDR and CDR2 is SFDVKD. CDR3 protein: CATSGGSYEQYF. The CDR3 DNA is TGTGCCACTAGTGGGGGGAGCTACGAGCAGTACTTC.

This clonotype showed up just a few times. V is TRBV7-6 and J is TRBJ2-5, with TRBD1 identical over 7 bases. V was clipped by 4 bases and J by 5 bases; unmatched bases: 13. Germline CDR1 reads SGHVS; CDR2 reads FNYEAQ. The CDR3 spans 16 residues. The CDR3 is CASSSRRQGLGETQYF. The CDR3 bases are TGTGCCAGCAGCTCACGACGACAGGGATTGGGGGAGACCCAGTACTTC.

This chain connects TRBV29-1 to TRBJ2-2; 11 nucleotides match TRBD2. J gave up 5 bases and V 6 bases, and 8 bases lay outside the gene matches. Germline CDR1 and CDR2: SQVTM and ANQGSEA. CDR3 size: 15 residues. CDR3 sequence: CSVLGLAGQTGELFF. CDR3 DNA sequence: TGCAGCGTCCTCGGACTAGCGGGCCAAACCGGGGAGCTGTTTTTT.

This clonotype was counted once. The chain links TRBV6-1 to TRBJ1-5; 7 bases line up with TRBD1. Unmatched junction bases numbered 9, after V lost 6 bases and J lost 7 bases. There are 14 residues in the CDR3. Per germline, CDR1 MNHNS and CDR2 SASEGT. The CDR3 loop is CASSQTGVGQPQHF. The CDR3 DNA reads TGTGCCAGCAGCCAAACAGGGGTCGGCCAGCCCCAGCATTTT.

This clonotype appeared many times. This sequence joins TRBV7-2 and TRBJ2-3; D not certain. Germline V gene sequence: CDR1 SGHTA, CDR2 FQGNSA. With 2 bases removed from V and 0 bases from J, the gap between germline ends came to 12 bases. This CDR3 region has 16 residues. CDR3 nucleotide sequence: TGTGCCAGCAGCTTACCCCCTGCAACTAGCACAGATACGCAGTATTTT. It yields the protein CASSLPPATSTDTQYF.

This clonotype was found a few times. In DNA, the CDR3 is TGTGCCAGTAGCCCAGGAGGGGCCCCCGGGGAGCTGTTTTTT. This encodes CASSPGGAPGELFF. The gene calls are TRBV9 and TRBJ2-2; tentatively, D is TRBD2 (6 bases). Trimming left V 8 bases short and J 6 bases short, with 17 bases between. The CDR3 is 14 amino acids. Germline lookup yields CDR1 SGDLS and CDR2 YYNGEE.